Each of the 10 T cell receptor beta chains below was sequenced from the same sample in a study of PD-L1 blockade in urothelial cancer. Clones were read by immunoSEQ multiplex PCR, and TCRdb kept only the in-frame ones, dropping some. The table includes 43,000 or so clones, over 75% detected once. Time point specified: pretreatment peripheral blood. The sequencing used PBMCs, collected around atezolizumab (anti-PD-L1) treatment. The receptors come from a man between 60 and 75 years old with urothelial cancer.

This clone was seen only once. CDR3 bases: TGTGCCATCAGTGAGTCCCAGGGGTACTATGGCTACACCTTC. This translates into CAISESQGYYGYTF. V is TRBV10-3 and J is TRBJ1-2; D possibly corresponds to TRBD1 (6 bases). V lost 0 bases and J 3 bases, leaving 8 bases between the germline ends. The germline V gene has CDR1 ENHRY and CDR2 SYGVKD. This CDR3 has 14 residues.

The CDR3 sequence: CATSREVPGNTGELFF. As DNA, the CDR3 is TGTGCCACCAGCAGAGAAGTCCCAGGGAACACCGGGGAGCTGTTTTTT. The chain uses TRBV15 and TRBJ2-2, with no clear D. V lost 0 bases and J 1 base, leaving 9 bases between the germline ends. Germline lookup yields CDR1 LNHNV and CDR2 YYDKDF (reference sequence). The CDR3 covers 16 residues. The whole variable domain, filled in from reference TRBV15 and TRBJ2-2, reads DAMVIQNPRYQVTQFGKPVTLSCSQTLNHNVMYWYQQKSSQAPKLLFHYYDKDFNNEADTPDNFQSRRPNTSFCFLDIRSPGLGDTAMYLCATSREVPGNTGELFFGEGSRLTVL.

This CDR3 reads CASSESRGQNTEAFF. In DNA form, the CDR3 reads TGCGCCAGCAGTGAGTCGAGAGGACAGAACACTGAAGCTTTCTTT. The V call is TRBV10-1, the J call TRBJ1-1, with D possibly being TRBD1 (5 bases). Trimming removed 0 bases from V and 1 base from J, with 9 bases in between. Germline V gene lookup returns CDR1 WNHNN and CDR2 SYGVQD (reference sequence). The CDR3 has 15 residues.

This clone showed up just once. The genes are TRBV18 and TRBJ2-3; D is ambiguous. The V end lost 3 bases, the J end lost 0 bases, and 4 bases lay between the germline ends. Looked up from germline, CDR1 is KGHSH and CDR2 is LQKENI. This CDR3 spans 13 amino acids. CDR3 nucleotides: TGTGCCAGCTCACCGACTAGCACAGATACGCAGTATTTT. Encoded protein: CASSPTSTDTQYF.

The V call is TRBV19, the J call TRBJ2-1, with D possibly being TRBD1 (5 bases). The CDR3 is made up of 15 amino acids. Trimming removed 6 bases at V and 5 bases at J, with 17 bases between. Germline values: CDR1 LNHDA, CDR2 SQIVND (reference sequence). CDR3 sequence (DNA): TGTGCCAGTAGATTAGGGGCCTCCACCCACAATGAGCAGTTCTTC. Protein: CASRLGASTHNEQFF.

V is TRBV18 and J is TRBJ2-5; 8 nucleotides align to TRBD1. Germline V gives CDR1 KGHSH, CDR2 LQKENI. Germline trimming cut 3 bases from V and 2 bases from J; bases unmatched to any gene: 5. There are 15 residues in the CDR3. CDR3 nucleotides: TGTGCCAGCTCACCGACAGGGGCCCTTCAAGAGACCCAGTACTTC. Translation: CASSPTGALQETQYF.

The CDR3 region has the DNA TGCGCCAGCAGCTTGACGGACAGCCAAGAGACCCAGTACTTC. Protein sequence: CASSLTDSQETQYF. V usage is TRBV5-1 and J usage is TRBJ2-5, with a tentative D call TRBD1 (6 bases). The CDR3 runs to 14 residues. The germline V gene encodes CDR1 SGHRS and CDR2 YFSETQ. Trimming took off 1 base at V and 1 base at J, with 8 bases between the two ends.

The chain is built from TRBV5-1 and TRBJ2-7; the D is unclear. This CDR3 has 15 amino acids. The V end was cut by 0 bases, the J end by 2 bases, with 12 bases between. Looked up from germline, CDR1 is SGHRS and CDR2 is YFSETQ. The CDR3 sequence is CASSLGANPTYEQYF. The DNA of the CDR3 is TGCGCCAGCAGCTTGGGGGCTAATCCGACCTACGAGCAGTACTTC.

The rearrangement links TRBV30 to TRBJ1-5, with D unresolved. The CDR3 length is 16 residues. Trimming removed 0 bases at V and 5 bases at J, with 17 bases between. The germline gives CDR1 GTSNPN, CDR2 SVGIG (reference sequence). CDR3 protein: CAWSVCDKGGYQPQHF. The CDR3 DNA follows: TGTGCCTGGAGTGTGTGCGATAAAGGAGGATATCAGCCCCAGCATTTT.

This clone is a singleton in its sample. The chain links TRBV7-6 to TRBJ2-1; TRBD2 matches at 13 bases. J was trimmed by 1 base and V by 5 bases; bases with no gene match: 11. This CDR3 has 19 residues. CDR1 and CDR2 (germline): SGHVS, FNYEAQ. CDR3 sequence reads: CASSRPTSGGAFSYNEQFF. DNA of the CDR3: TGTGCCAGCAGCCGACCCACTAGCGGGGGGGCCTTTTCCTACAATGAGCAGTTCTTC.